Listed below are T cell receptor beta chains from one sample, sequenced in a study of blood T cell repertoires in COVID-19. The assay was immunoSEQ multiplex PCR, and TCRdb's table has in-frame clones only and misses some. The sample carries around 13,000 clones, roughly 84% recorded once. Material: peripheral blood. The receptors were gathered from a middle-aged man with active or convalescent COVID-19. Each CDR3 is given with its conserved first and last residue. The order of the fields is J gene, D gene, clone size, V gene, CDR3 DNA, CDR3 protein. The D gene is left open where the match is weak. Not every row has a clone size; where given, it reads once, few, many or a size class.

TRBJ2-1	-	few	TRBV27	TGTGCCAGCAATCCTGCGGCAGCCTACAATGAGCAGTTCTTC	CASNPAAAYNEQFF
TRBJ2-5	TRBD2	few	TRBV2	TGTGCCAGCAGTGAACGGGCTAGCGGGGGTGAGACCCAGTACTTC	CASSERASGGETQYF
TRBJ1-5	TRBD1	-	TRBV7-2	TGTGCCAGCAGCCAGGGACAGGGCCTTCAGCCCCAGCATTTT	CASSQGQGLQPQHF
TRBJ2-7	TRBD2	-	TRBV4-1	TGCGCCAGCAGCCAAGAGGGACTAGCGGGAAACTACGAGCAGTACTTC	CASSQEGLAGNYEQYF
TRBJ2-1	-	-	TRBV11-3	TGTGCCAGCAACGCCCAGCGGACCTACAATGAGCAGTTCTTC	CASNAQRTYNEQFF
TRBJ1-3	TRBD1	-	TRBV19	TGTGCCAGTAGGTTCCGTCCGGGACAGGGGCCAAACACCATATATTTT	CASRFRPGQGPNTIYF
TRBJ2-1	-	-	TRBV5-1	TGCGCCAGCAGCATAGCCGGGGGAGTCAATGAGCAGTTCTTC	CASSIAGGVNEQFF
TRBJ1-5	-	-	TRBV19	TGTGCCAGTAGTAGCGCCGGCGGTAGTCAGCCCCAGCATTTT	CASSSAGGSQPQHF
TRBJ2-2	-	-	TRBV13	TGTGCCAGCAGCTTAGGCACAGGAACCACCGGGGAGCTGTTTTTT	CASSLGTGTTGELFF
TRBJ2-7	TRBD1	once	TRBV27	TGTGCCAGCAGGCCGGGACAGGGGATATACGAGCAGTACTTC	CASRPGQGIYEQYF
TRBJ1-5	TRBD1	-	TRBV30	TGTGCCTGGAGTGGCGGACAGGGAGGTCAGCCCCAGCATTTT	CAWSGGQGGQPQHF
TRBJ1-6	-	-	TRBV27	TGTGCCAGCAGCTACTCCCCAGGGAATAATTCACCCCTCCACTTT	CASSYSPGNNSPLHF
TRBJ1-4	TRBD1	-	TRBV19	TGTGCCAGTAGTATTCAGGGGGCTAATGAAAAACTGTTTTTT	CASSIQGANEKLFF
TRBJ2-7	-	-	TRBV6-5	TGTGCCAGCCGCCCAGACCAGGGCCCCTCCTACGAGCAGTACTTC	CASRPDQGPSYEQYF
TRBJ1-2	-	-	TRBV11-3	TGTGCCAGCAGCGGGGGGATGACTAACTATGGCTACACCTTC	CASSGGMTNYGYTF
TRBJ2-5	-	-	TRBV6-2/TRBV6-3	TGTGCCAGCAGCCAACACATAGACGGGGGTTTGGAGACCCAGTACTTC	CASSQHIDGGLETQYF
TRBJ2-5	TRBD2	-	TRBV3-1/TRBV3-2	TGTGCCAGCAGCCCCGCTAGCGGGAGGTCCCAAGAGACCCAGTACTTC	CASSPASGRSQETQYF
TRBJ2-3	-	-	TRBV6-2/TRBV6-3	TGTGCCAGCAGCAGTTCCAGGGATACGCAGTATTTT	CASSSSRDTQYF
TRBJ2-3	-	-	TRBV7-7	TGTGCTAGCAGCTTAGGGCCGGGACACTCAAGCACAGATACGCAGTATTTT	CASSLGPGHSSTDTQYF
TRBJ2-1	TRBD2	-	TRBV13	TGTGCCAGCAGCTTAGGAGCGGGAGATGGGGATGAGCAGTTCTTC	CASSLGAGDGDEQFF
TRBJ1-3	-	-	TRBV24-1	TGTGCCACCAGTGATTCCAAGGAGGCTGGAAACACCATATATTTT	CATSDSKEAGNTIYF
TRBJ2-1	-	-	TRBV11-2	TGTGCCAGCAGCCCGCTCGCGACTAATGAGCAGTTCTTC	CASSPLATNEQFF
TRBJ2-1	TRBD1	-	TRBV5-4	TGTGCCAGCAGCGAGGGACAGGGATTCGGTGAGCAGTTCTTC	CASSEGQGFGEQFF
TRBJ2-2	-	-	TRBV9	TGTGCCAGCAGCGTGAGACAGGAACTGGAGACCGGGGAGCTGTTTTTT	CASSVRQELETGELFF
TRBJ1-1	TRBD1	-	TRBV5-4	TGTGCCAGCAGCTTGGAATCGGGACAGGGTGAAGCTTTCTTT	CASSLESGQGEAFF
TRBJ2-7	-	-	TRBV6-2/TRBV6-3	TGTGCCAGCAGTTACTCGATCAGGGGGGATTACGAGCAGTACTTC	CASSYSIRGDYEQYF
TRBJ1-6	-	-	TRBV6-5	TGTGCCAGCAGTAACCGGGGGGGGGCCCTTGTACCCCTCCACTTT	CASSNRGGALVPLHF
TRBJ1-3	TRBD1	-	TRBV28	TGTGCCAGCAGTCTCAACGACAGGGTCTCTGGAAACACCATATATTTT	CASSLNDRVSGNTIYF
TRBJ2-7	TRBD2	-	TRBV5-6	TGTGCCAGCAGCTTGTGGGCTAGCGGTTCCTACGAGCAGTACTTC	CASSLWASGSYEQYF
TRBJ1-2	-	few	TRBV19	TGTGCCAGTAGTATGGCGGGACTCCTAACGAATGGCTACACCTTC	CASSMAGLLTNGYTF
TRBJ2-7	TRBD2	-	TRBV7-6	TGTGCCAGCAGCTTAGGTCGCGCTAGCGGCGCCTACGAGCAGTACTTC	CASSLGRASGAYEQYF
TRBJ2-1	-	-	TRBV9	TGTGCCAGCAGCCCTAGCGGCCTACAGGGACGTGAGCAGTTCTTC	CASSPSGLQGREQFF
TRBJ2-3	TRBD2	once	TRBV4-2	TGTGCCAGCAGAGGAGCGGGGAGCACAGATACGCAGTATTTT	CASRGAGSTDTQYF
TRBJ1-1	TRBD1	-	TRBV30	TGTGCCTGGGCGACAGGGGTGAACACTGAAGCTTTCTTT	CAWATGVNTEAFF
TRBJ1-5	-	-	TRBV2	TGTGCCAGCAGGGGGGACTCAAAGGGGCAGCCCCAGCATTTT	CASRGDSKGQPQHF
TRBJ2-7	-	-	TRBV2	TGTGCCAGCACCAAAGGAGTAGGGAGTCCCGAGCAGTACTTC	CASTKGVGSPEQYF
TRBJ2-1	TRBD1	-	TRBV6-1	TGTGCCAGCAGTGAAGCGCTTCGGGGACAGGAAACCTACAATGAGCAGTTCTTC	CASSEALRGQETYNEQFF
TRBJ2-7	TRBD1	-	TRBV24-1	TGTGCCACCAGCGCAACAGGGGGTGGGGACGAGCAGTACTTC	CATSATGGGDEQYF
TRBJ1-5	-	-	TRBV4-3	TGCGCCAGCAGCCTTTTCGTTGGAGGGAATCAGCCCCAGCATTTT	CASSLFVGGNQPQHF
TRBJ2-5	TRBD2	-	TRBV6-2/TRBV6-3	TGTGCCAGCAGTTACGTAGCGGGTCAGAGGGAGACCCAGTACTTC	CASSYVAGQRETQYF
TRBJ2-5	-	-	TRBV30	TGTGCCTCGTCGGTGTGGGCAGGGGAGACCCAGTACTTC	CASSVWAGETQYF
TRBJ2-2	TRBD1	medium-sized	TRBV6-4	TGTGCCAGCACTTTCTTCGGGACAGGGGAGGCCGGGGAGCTGTTTTTT	CASTFFGTGEAGELFF
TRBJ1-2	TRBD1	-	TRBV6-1	TGTGCCAGCAGTGAAGGGACAGGACTGACCTATGGCTACACCTTC	CASSEGTGLTYGYTF
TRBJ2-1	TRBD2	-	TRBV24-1	TGTGCCACCAGTGATTTCGTCGCGGGGGGCCCAGACGAGCAGTTCTTC	CATSDFVAGGPDEQFF
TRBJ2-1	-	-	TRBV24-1	TGTGCCACCCAAAGTACTAGCTCCTACAATGAGCAGTTCTTC	CATQSTSSYNEQFF
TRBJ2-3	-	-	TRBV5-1	TGCGCCAGCAGCCGGACAGTCACAGATACGCAGTATTTT	CASSRTVTDTQYF
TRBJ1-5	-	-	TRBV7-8	TGTGCCAGCAGCTTAAAATCGGGGGGTGGTCAGCCCCAGCATTTT	CASSLKSGGGQPQHF
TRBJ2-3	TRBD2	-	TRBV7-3	TGTGCCAGCAGCTCTAGCGGGGGGAGCACAGATACGCAGTATTTT	CASSSSGGSTDTQYF
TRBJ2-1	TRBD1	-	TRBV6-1	TGTGCCAGCAGTGTGTCGACAGGGGAGGTAGTGAATGAGCAGTTCTTC	CASSVSTGEVVNEQFF
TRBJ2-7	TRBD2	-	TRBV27	TGTGCCAGCCGCCGGGGGGGAACCTACGAGCAGTACTTC	CASRRGGTYEQYF
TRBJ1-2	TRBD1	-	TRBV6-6	TGTGCCAGCACCAAGGGACAGGGGGCGCTTAACGGCTACACCTTC	CASTKGQGALNGYTF
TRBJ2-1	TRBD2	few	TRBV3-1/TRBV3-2	TGTGCCAGCAGCCAAGCGGGGGGGCCTGATGAGCAGTTCTTC	CASSQAGGPDEQFF
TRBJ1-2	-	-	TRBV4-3	TGCGCCAGCAGCCAAAGGACAGTGTCTGGGTATGGCTACACCTTC	CASSQRTVSGYGYTF
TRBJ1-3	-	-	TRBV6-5	TGTGCCAGCAGTTACTCAGGGGAAGGAAACACCATATATTTT	CASSYSGEGNTIYF
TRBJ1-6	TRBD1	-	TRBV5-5	TGTGCCAGCAGCATGGGACAGGGTCCTTCACCCCTCCACTTT	CASSMGQGPSPLHF
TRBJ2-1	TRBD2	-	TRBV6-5	TGTGCCAGCAATCGACCGGGGGGATACAATGAGCAGTTCTTC	CASNRPGGYNEQFF
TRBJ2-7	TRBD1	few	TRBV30	TGTGCCTGGTCCCGGACAGGGGGTTACGAGCAGTACTTC	CAWSRTGGYEQYF
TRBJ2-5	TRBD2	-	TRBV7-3	TGTGCCAGCAGCTTGGGGACTAGCGGGATGGTAGAGACCCAGTACTTC	CASSLGTSGMVETQYF